The 8 T cell receptor beta chains reported below all come from one sample, sequenced in a study of beta chain features in type 1 diabetes. What was sequenced were expressed TCRB transcripts, since all of the isolated RNA had been reverse transcribed. Data came from immunoSEQ multiplex PCR; TCRdb stores just in-frame clones and leaves some out. The sample records under 20,000 clones, around three quarters being singletons. No antigen is known for these receptors. Findings of the study overall: The study found moderately but significantly shorter TCRB CDR3s in all four CD4+ subsets of Type 1 diabetes patients.

The source material was Tregs from blood. These receptors were taken from a man between 25 and 39 years old with type 1 diabetes.

This chain joins TRBV2 and TRBJ2-1, with 11 positions matching TRBD2. Germline-derived CDR1 and CDR2 are SNHLY and FYNNEI. CDR3 length equals 16 residues. With 7 bases clipped from V and 7 bases from J, the junction kept 12 bases outside the gene matches. CDR3 region: CASTAAPSGGKNEQFF. CDR3 DNA: TGTGCCAGCACCGCGGCCCCTAGCGGGGGGAAAAATGAGCAGTTCTTC.

The chain has TRBV19 and TRBJ2-7; possible D gene TRBD1, 6 bases. Trimming pared 0 bases from V and 7 bases from J, leaving 13 bases between. CDR1 LNHDA and CDR2 SQIVND come from the germline V gene (reference sequence). CDR3 length: 14 residues. The CDR3 loop reads CASSIDQRTVEQYF. The CDR3, as DNA: TGTGCCAGTAGTATAGATCAAAGGACAGTTGAGCAGTACTTC.

This clone is classed as large. This rearrangement joins TRBV18 to TRBJ2-4; D remains unclear. The germline V gene has CDR1 KGHSH and CDR2 LQKENI. The V end lost 3 bases, the J end lost 6 bases, and 12 bases lay between the germline ends. The CDR3 totals 14 residues. In DNA, the CDR3 is TGTGCCAGCTCACCTAATTCGTCTATAAACATTCAGTACTTC. The encoded protein is CASSPNSSINIQYF.

The chain has TRBV30 and TRBJ1-5; D possibly corresponds to TRBD1 (5 bases). Looked up from germline, CDR1 is GTSNPN and CDR2 is SVGIG (reference sequence). The V end lost 4 bases, the J end lost 5 bases, and 12 bases lay between the germline ends. The CDR3 sequence is 13 residues long. DNA of the CDR3: TGTGCCTGGACAGGGTCGATTGATCAGCCCCAGCATTTT. Translation gives CAWTGSIDQPQHF.

The CDR3 DNA reads TGTGCCTGGAGCGGACTAGCGGGAGTAACAGATACGCAGTATTTT. It is translated as CAWSGLAGVTDTQYF. The chain has TRBV30 and TRBJ2-3; TRBD2 agrees at 13 bases. The CDR3 runs 15 residues. Trimming at V came to 3 bases and at J to 3 bases, leaving 3 bases not matched to a gene. Germline V gene data show CDR1 as GTSNPN and CDR2 as SVGIG (reference sequence).

This clone has more than one count but fewer than ten. The chain uses TRBV19 and TRBJ2-1, with TRBD2 matching 8 bases. CDR3 size: 16 residues. The germline gives CDR1 LNHDA, CDR2 SQIVND (reference sequence). V shed 7 bases, J shed 7 bases, and the junction held 15 bases outside the gene matches. The CDR3 loop is CASTAAPGGLRNEQFF. DNA of the CDR3: TGTGCCAGTACCGCCGCTCCGGGAGGGCTTCGAAATGAGCAGTTCTTC.

The V and J genes are TRBV19 and TRBJ1-2; D possibly corresponds to TRBD1 (5 bases). The germline V gene encodes CDR1 LNHDA and CDR2 SQIVND (reference sequence). The CDR3 is made up of 14 amino acids. Trimming shortened V by 9 bases and J by 1 base, and 15 bases separated the two germline ends. The CDR3 sequence is CASTPGGGNYGYTF. The CDR3 DNA follows: TGTGCCAGCACCCCCGGGGGGGGTAACTATGGCTACACCTTC.

The chain combines TRBV27 with TRBJ1-5; TRBD1 might be the D (6 bases). Germline V gene data show CDR1 as MNHEY and CDR2 as SMNVEV (reference sequence). V was shortened by 2 bases and J by 3 bases, with 35 bases between the two germline ends. The CDR3 runs 23 residues. DNA of the CDR3: TGTGCCAGCAGTTTAAAGGCGCCATTGGCGGCATACGGGGAGAGGGACAACAATCAGCCCCAGCATTTT. This translates into CASSLKAPLAAYGERDNNQPQHF.